This entry is about one T cell receptor beta chain. Its specificity is unknown. Separate cDNA molecules each had unique molecular identifiers attached to them. TCRdb itself ran the 5' RACE reads through MiXCR, one entry per CDR3 protein. This table has around 99,000 distinct CDR3 sequences, around 10% appearing once. This sample was taken from a study of early T cells in non-severe SARS-CoV-2 infection. Study-wide background: Investigators sequenced bulk RNA drawn from unsorted whole blood, and chains remained unpaired.

The study, taken as a whole, reports: Matching with VDJdb favored anti-spike CD8 responses (missing private and CD4 specificities).

The V and J ends lost 3 bases and 4 bases, in that order; junction bases with no gene match: 5. From germline, CDR1 is SGDLS and CDR2 YYNGEE. This CDR3 spans 15 amino acids. Sequenced sample: whole blood. The clonotype was recovered from an adult who was a healthcare worker with PCR-confirmed SARS-CoV-2 infection or an uninfected control (not recorded which). This chain uses TRBV9 with TRBJ2-5; 11 nucleotides match TRBD2. The CDR3 sequence: CASSGTGTSGETQYF. For the CDR3, the DNA is TGTGCCAGCAGCGGTACAGGGACTAGCGGAGAGACCCAGTACTTC.